The clone carrying this T cell receptor beta chain was seen a few times. Mouse names are used for the genes. The CDR3 end lies 4 residues beyond the end of the read and is filled in from the germline J gene. The data originate from a study of CD8+ T cells in alopecia areata. Overall study: Recipients were roughly 7-11-week-old female C3H/HeJ mice grafted with skin from roughly 6-13-month-old C3H/HeJ donors with spontaneous alopecia.

Researchers sorted pooled cutaneous lymph node cells on the basis of CD4, CD8alpha, NKG2D, NKG2ACE and other markers. Germline lookup yields CDR1 NSHNY and CDR2 SYGAGN. The CDR3 covers 14 residues. V gave up 5 bases and J gave up 4 bases; unmatched junction bases: 8. Extracted from the samples, RNA was reverse transcribed into cDNA to serve as the sequencing template. Only in-frame clones appear in the TCRdb table, and some are missing; sequencing was by immunoSEQ multiplex PCR. This sample carries roughly 260,000 clones, none of them present only once. This chain connects TRBV13-1 to TRBJ1-2, with TRBD1 matching 7 bases. The TCR was taken from a C3H/HeJ mouse with alopecia areata. These mice share the MHC haplotype H2-k. Sequencing used CD4+ T cells sorted from a lymph node. This chain's CDR3 is CASSVDRVGSDYTF. The DNA read from the CDR3 is TGTGCCAGCAGCGTTGACAGGGTGGGCTCC.